The 16 T cell receptor beta chains below come from one sample, sequenced in a study of cytomegalovirus exposure and HLA in healthy donors. Use of 60 Vbeta and 13 Jbeta primers characterized the PCR. Libraries were prepared by immunoSEQ multiplex PCR; TCRdb keeps only in-frame clonotypes and omits some of them. The table includes about 190,000 clones, roughly 86% detected once. The sample consisted of PBMCs. Source of these receptors: a young woman in good health and CMV-seronegative.

This chain uses TRBV30 with TRBJ1-4; D perhaps matches TRBD1 (5 bases). CDR1 and CDR2 (germline): GTSNPN, SVGIG (reference sequence). CDR3 length equals 11 residues. The V end lost 8 bases, the J end lost 7 bases, and 11 bases lay between the germline ends. The CDR3 DNA is TGTGCCGGGGGGACGGGTGAAAAACTGTTTTTT. Encoded protein: CAGGTGEKLFF.

This clone has just a few counts. The chain is built from TRBV6-4 and TRBJ2-5, with TRBD1 matching over 9 bases. Trimming cost V 6 bases and J 4 bases; bases outside gene matches: 12. Per the germline V gene, CDR1 is MRHNA and CDR2 is SNTAGT. The CDR3 loop spans 16 amino acids. CDR3 bases: TGTGCCAGCAGCGCCACAGGGGGCGCTTCGGCAGAGACCCAGTACTTC. Translation gives CASSATGGASAETQYF.

This chain joins TRBV28 and TRBJ1-1, with D unclear. The CDR3 is made up of 11 amino acids. The ends were cut back, 2 bases at V and 10 bases at J, with 8 bases in the middle. CDR1 MDHEN and CDR2 SYDVKM come from the germline V gene. The CDR3 DNA reads as TGTGCCAGCAGTTTAGGTCGGGGAGCTTTCTTT. As protein: CASSLGRGAFF. Combining the CDR3 with reference TRBV28 and TRBJ1-1 gives the whole variable domain DVKVTQSSRYLVKRTGEKVFLECVQDMDHENMFWYRQDPGLGLRLIYFSYDVKMKEKGDIPEGYSVSREKKERFSLILESASTNQTSMYLCASSLGRGAFFGQGTRLTVV.

V usage is TRBV5-1 and J usage is TRBJ2-6; 7 bases fit TRBD1. This CDR3 contains 17 residues. CDR1 and CDR2 from the germline V gene are SGHRS and YFSETQ. V gave up 3 bases and J gave up 2 bases; unmatched junction bases: 8. The CDR3 reads CASSYLTGAAGANVLTF. Here the CDR3 DNA reads TGCGCCAGCAGCTACTTAACAGGGGCAGCTGGGGCCAACGTCCTGACTTTC.

This chain connects TRBV9 to TRBJ1-4, with TRBD1 as a possible D gene (6 bases). Germline CDR1 and CDR2: SGDLS and YYNGEE. This CDR3 region has 15 residues. The V end was cut by 2 bases, the J end by 4 bases, with 12 bases between. The CDR3 DNA reads TGTGCCAGCAGCGTTCGGGGGGCGATTAATGAAAAACTGTTTTTT. Encoded protein: CASSVRGAINEKLFF.

V gene TRBV2 combines with J gene TRBJ2-7; 13 nucleotides agree with TRBD2. V lost 6 bases and J lost 1; bases outside the gene matches: 3. The germline CDR1 and CDR2 sequences are SNHLY and FYNNEI. This CDR3 is 15 amino acids long. CDR3: CASRAGLAGSYEQYF. The CDR3 DNA follows: TGTGCCAGCAGAGCGGGACTAGCGGGATCCTACGAGCAGTACTTC. Filled out from reference TRBV2 and TRBJ2-7, the complete variable domain reads EPEVTQTPSHQVTQMGQEVILRCVPISNHLYFYWYRQILGQKVEFLVSFYNNEISEKSEIFDDQFSVERPDGSNFTLKIRSTKLEDSAMYFCASRAGLAGSYEQYFGPGTRLTVT.

This chain links TRBV6-5 with TRBJ2-4; 8 nucleotides align to TRBD1. This CDR3 has 13 residues. Germline V CDR1 and CDR2: MNHEY, SVGAGI. With 8 bases clipped from V and 6 bases from J, the junction kept 6 bases outside the gene matches. In DNA, the CDR3 is TGTGCCAGCCCCCCCGGACAGGGAAACATTCAGTACTTC. This encodes CASPPGQGNIQYF.

The CDR3 sequence: CASSLGGQGITEQYF. For the CDR3, the DNA is TGTGCCAGCAGCTTAGGAGGACAGGGGATTACCGAGCAGTACTTC. The V call is TRBV5-6, the J call TRBJ2-7, with 9 bases identical to TRBD1. Losses at the gene ends were 2 bases for V and 6 bases for J; bases not matched to a gene: 9. This CDR3 is 15 amino acids long. CDR1 and CDR2 (germline): SGHDT, YYEEEE.

The CDR3 nucleotides read TGCAGCGTTGAAGCGAGGGGGGGCCTTGGGCATGGCTACACCTTC. It is translated as CSVEARGGLGHGYTF. The rearrangement joins TRBV29-1 to TRBJ1-2, with TRBD1 as a possible D gene (6 bases). Trimming took 1 base from V and 6 from J, leaving 18 bases between them. Germline CDR1 reads SQVTM; CDR2 reads ANQGSEA. The CDR3 has 15 residues.

The chain uses TRBV6-9 and TRBJ2-7, with 10 positions matching TRBD2. Germline V lookup: CDR1 MNHGY, CDR2 SVAAGI. The junction had 23 bases not matched to a gene; V was cut back by 4 bases and J by 5 bases. The CDR3 extends over 20 amino acids. CDR3 loop: CASSSLPRLAGASHIHEQYF. The CDR3 DNA sequence: TGTGCCAGCAGTTCCCTGCCCCGGCTAGCGGGAGCCAGCCACATCCACGAGCAGTACTTC.

Of note for this clone: Other nucleotide sequences from this sample produce the same CDR3. The CDR3 is CASSAGQGASYGYTF. CDR3 DNA: TGTGCCAGCAGTGCAGGACAGGGGGCTAGCTATGGCTACACCTTC. This chain joins TRBV2 and TRBJ1-2; the match to TRBD1 covers 11 bases. Trimming at V came to 4 bases and at J to 4 bases, leaving 5 bases not matched to a gene. This CDR3 is 15 amino acids long. Germline CDR1 is SNHLY and CDR2 is FYNNEI. Combining the CDR3 with reference TRBV2 and TRBJ1-2 gives the whole variable domain EPEVTQTPSHQVTQMGQEVILRCVPISNHLYFYWYRQILGQKVEFLVSFYNNEISEKSEIFDDQFSVERPDGSNFTLKIRSTKLEDSAMYFCASSAGQGASYGYTFGSGTRLTVV.

The chain employs TRBV5-6 and TRBJ1-3, with 7 bases fitting TRBD1. The V gene's germline CDR1 is SGHDT and CDR2 YYEEEE. The length of the CDR3 is 17 residues. Germline trimming cut 4 bases from V and 0 bases from J; bases unmatched to any gene: 10. The CDR3: CASSTGGTVNSGNTIYF. The CDR3 coding sequence is TGTGCCAGCAGCACCGGAGGGACAGTGAACTCTGGAAACACCATATATTTT.

V usage is TRBV5-1 and J usage is TRBJ1-1; the D is unclear. Germline lookup yields CDR1 SGHRS and CDR2 YFSETQ. CDR3 size: 14 residues. V lost 0 bases, J lost 2 bases, and 8 bases lay in between. The CDR3 region is CASSLEQENTEAFF. The CDR3 DNA reads TGCGCCAGCAGCTTGGAGCAGGAAAACACTGAAGCTTTCTTT.

This clone appeared a single time. The chain has TRBV28 and TRBJ1-5, with 10 bases aligning to TRBD1. This CDR3 is 16 amino acids long. Per germline, CDR1 MDHEN and CDR2 SYDVKM. The V gene end was trimmed by 2 bases and the J gene end by 3 bases; junction bases not matched to a gene: 4. The CDR3 DNA follows: TGTGCCAGCAGTTTACCAGGGACAGGGGCCAATCAGCCCCAGCATTTT. Translated, it gives CASSLPGTGANQPQHF.

The chain carries TRBV19 and TRBJ2-2; 7 bases are shared with TRBD1. The CDR3 covers 16 residues. Germline CDR1 and CDR2: LNHDA and SQIVND (reference sequence). After removal of 5 bases from V and 6 bases from J, the junction contained 12 bases not matched to a gene. The CDR3 here is CASSLRQGFIPGELFF. DNA for the CDR3: TGTGCCAGTAGTCTCAGACAGGGATTTATCCCCGGGGAGCTGTTTTTT.

V and J are TRBV28 and TRBJ2-3; 9 bases match TRBD2. The CDR3 totals 16 residues. Germline CDR1 is MDHEN and CDR2 is SYDVKM. With 3 bases clipped from V and 4 bases from J, the junction kept 8 bases outside the gene matches. The CDR3 DNA reads as TGTGCCAGCAGTTTGGGGGTCGGCGGGGGGGCAGATACGCAGTATTTT. Protein: CASSLGVGGGADTQYF.